This T cell receptor beta chain is drawn from a study of T cells in Graves' hyperthyroidism and ophthalmopathy. This CDR3 comprises 16 residues. Losses at the gene ends were 7 bases for V and 2 bases for J; bases not matched to a gene: 12. The germline CDR1 and CDR2 sequences are SNHLY and FYNNEI. The table lists this clonotype with many counts. Its antigen remains unidentified. Amplification yielded TCR beta CDR3 regions, with RNA transcripts as the source. The TCR CDR3 first-round RT-PCR relied on the HTBI primer set. MiXCR, run by TCRdb on the multiplex PCR reads, gives a single entry per CDR3 protein. The sample holds about 410,000 distinct CDR3 sequences, roughly 14% seen once. Individuals with ophthalmopathy presented a Clinical Activity Score of at least 3, a NOSPECS grade of at least 4 and a duration under 3 months. A roughly 9.3 ml volume of fresh peripheral blood provided the PBMCs. General study results and limits: Researchers report that a 13 V-J model separated ophthalmopathy from stable hyperthyroidism.

This clonotype was sampled from a young man with Graves' ophthalmopathy. Sequencing input: blood. The chain has TRBV2 and TRBJ2-7; 9 nucleotides line up with TRBD1. CDR3 in amino acids: CASTGQGSGLTYEQYF. The CDR3 DNA reads as TGTGCCAGCACGGGACAGGGATCTGGACTGACCTACGAGCAGTACTTC.